This TCR beta chain was captured by sequencing in a study of CD8 T cells in Susac syndrome. Germline lookup yields CDR1 DFQATT and CDR2 SNEGSKA (reference sequence). V gave up 0 bases and J gave up 8 bases, with 17 bases separating them. The CDR3 is 15 amino acids. After extraction with the RNeasy kit, roughly 0.45 to 1 ug of the RNA was reverse transcribed using random hexamers. TCRdb re-called the immunoSEQ multiplex PCR reads with MiXCR, one entry per CDR3 protein. Seen here are some 160,000 distinct CDR3 sequences, approximately 90% observed once, and the top ten hold under 0.085%. Sequences were obtained from CD4+ T cells from PBMCs. The sequence was obtained from a human donor in good health. The chain recombines TRBV20-1 with TRBJ2-1; D unresolved. The CDR3: CSARDHPSHGYEQFF. The CDR3 nucleotides read TGCAGTGCTAGAGATCACCCCAGCCACGGGTATGAGCAGTTCTTC.